The 3 T cell receptor beta chains given below trace back to one sample, sequenced in a study of T cells after yellow fever vaccination. TCRdb re-called the 5' RACE reads through MiXCR, storing one row per CDR3 protein. The table records about 340,000 distinct CDR3 sequences, around 12% of them present only once. Sequencing was performed on CD4+ T cells sorted from PBMCs, taken 15 days after the yellow fever booster vaccination. The receptors shown here come from a man younger than 30 who received the YFV17D yellow fever vaccine.

The table lists this clonotype with a few counts. The V gene is TRBV11-2, the J gene TRBJ1-3; D may be TRBD1 (6 bases). V lost 5 bases to trimming and J lost 4 bases, with 9 bases between them. CDR3 length: 13 amino acids. Germline V gene lookup returns CDR1 SGHAT and CDR2 FQNNGV. The CDR3 nucleotides read TGTGCCAGCAGCCGAGACAGGGGAAACACCATATATTTT. This translates into CASSRDRGNTIYF. The full variable domain, in which reference TRBV11-2 and TRBJ1-3 provide the parts outside the CDR3, is EAGVAQSPRYKIIEKRQSVAFWCNPISGHATLYWYQQILGQGPKLLIQFQNNGVVDDSQLPKDRFSAERLKGVDSTLKIQPAKLEDSAVYLCASSRDRGNTIYFGEGSWLTVV.

This clonotype was seen only a few times. The V gene is TRBV7-3, the J gene TRBJ2-3; D could derive from TRBD1 or TRBD2 (5 bases each). The CDR3 contains 15 residues. Trimming took off 1 base at V and 6 bases at J, with 14 bases between the two ends. CDR1 SGHTA and CDR2 FQGTGA come from the germline V gene. CDR3 region: CASSLRGSGSDTQYF. The CDR3 nucleotides read TGTGCCAGCAGCTTAAGAGGGTCAGGGAGTGATACGCAGTATTTT.

This clonotype was picked up a small number of times. The chain uses TRBV11-2 and TRBJ2-1, with TRBD1 matching over 7 bases. The J segment lost 7 bases and the V segment lost 4 bases, leaving 7 bases of the junction unmatched. Germline V gives CDR1 SGHAT, CDR2 FQNNGV. CDR3 length: 14 residues. CDR3 protein: CASSSRQGGNEQFF. The CDR3, as DNA: TGTGCCAGCAGCTCCCGACAGGGTGGGAATGAGCAGTTCTTC.